What follows are 32 T cell receptor beta chains derived from one specimen sequenced in a study of blood T cell repertoires in COVID-19. TCRdb's table, derived via immunoSEQ multiplex PCR, lists solely in-frame clones and lacks some. The table lists fewer than 200,000 clones, over 80% of them singletons. Sequencing was carried out using PBMCs or T cells enriched from blood (not recorded which). These receptor sequences come from a woman younger than 45 who had been exposed to COVID-19.

The V call is TRBV5-1, the J call TRBJ2-7; 9 bases agree with TRBD1. The length of the CDR3 is 15 residues. The J segment lost 2 bases and the V segment lost 0 bases, leaving 3 bases of the junction unmatched. Germline assignment: CDR1 SGHRS and CDR2 YFSETQ. CDR3 in DNA: TGCGCCAGCAGCTTGGGTGGGACAGGGACCTACGAGCAGTACTTC. Amino acids: CASSLGGTGTYEQYF.

The V and J genes are TRBV11-2 and TRBJ2-3, with D possibly being TRBD2 (7 bases). The V gene lost 4 bases and the J gene lost 0 bases, with 17 bases spanning the gap. The CDR3 runs 17 residues. Germline CDR1 is SGHAT and CDR2 is FQNNGV. In DNA, the CDR3 is TGTGCCAGCAGCTCTAAAAGGGGGGGTCATAGCACAGATACGCAGTATTTT. Amino acids: CASSSKRGGHSTDTQYF. The full variable domain, with the rest looked up from reference TRBV11-2 and TRBJ2-3, is EAGVAQSPRYKIIEKRQSVAFWCNPISGHATLYWYQQILGQGPKLLIQFQNNGVVDDSQLPKDRFSAERLKGVDSTLKIQPAKLEDSAVYLCASSSKRGGHSTDTQYFGPGTRLTVL.

The V and J genes are TRBV25-1 and TRBJ1-1, with 8 nucleotides matching TRBD1. Germline CDR1 and CDR2: MGHDK and SYGVNS. The junction had 3 bases not matched to a gene; V was cut back by 4 bases and J by 8 bases. CDR3 length: 12 residues. The CDR3 nucleotides are TGTGCCAGCAGTGCCGGGACAGGCGAAGCTTTCTTT. It translates to CASSAGTGEAFF.

This sequence joins TRBV18 and TRBJ1-4; the D gene is possibly TRBD1 (6 bases). Trimming pared 1 base from V and 4 bases from J, leaving 13 bases between. This CDR3 is built from 16 residues. The germline gives CDR1 KGHSH, CDR2 LQKENI. CDR3 in DNA: TGTGCCAGCTCACCACAGTCAGGACAGATTAATGAAAAACTGTTTTTT. Its translation is CASSPQSGQINEKLFF.

The V call is TRBV5-1, the J call TRBJ1-1, with D perhaps TRBD1 (6 bases). The CDR3 is 12 residues long. The germline V and J ends were trimmed by 3 bases and 8 bases, with 11 bases remaining between them. CDR1 and CDR2 from the germline V gene are SGHRS and YFSETQ. CDR3 region: CASSSGTPEAFF. CDR3 bases: TGCGCCAGCAGCTCCGGGACACCCGAAGCTTTCTTT.

This clone was seen only once. The chain couples TRBV10-3 to TRBJ1-2; a weak D match, TRBD1 (5 bases). Germline V gene sequence: CDR1 ENHRY, CDR2 SYGVKD. Between the trimmed V and J ends, which lost 0 bases and 8 bases, there was a span of 7 bases. The CDR3 consists of 12 residues. CDR3 protein: CAISESGVGYTF. The CDR3 DNA reads as TGTGCCATCAGTGAGTCAGGGGTCGGCTACACCTTC.

This chain uses TRBV4-3 with TRBJ1-3; 7 bases fit TRBD1. V dropped 8 bases and J dropped 4; count of bases not matched to a gene: 11. Germline-derived CDR1 and CDR2 are LGHNA and YSLEER. This CDR3 contains 15 residues. CDR3 sequence reads: CASGYGQAEGNTIYF. The CDR3 DNA reads as TGCGCCAGCGGGTACGGACAGGCTGAGGGAAACACCATATATTTT.

V usage is TRBV9 and J usage is TRBJ1-2, with TRBD1 matching 10 bases. CDR1 and CDR2 (germline): SGDLS, YYNGEE. With V trimmed by 6 bases and J by 4 bases, 9 bases remained unmatched. This CDR3 is 15 amino acids long. The CDR3 protein is CASTETGGAPYGYTF. In DNA form, the CDR3 reads TGTGCCAGCACCGAGACAGGGGGCGCTCCCTATGGCTACACCTTC.

V is TRBV19 and J is TRBJ1-5, with D tentatively TRBD1 (6 bases). The CDR3 totals 14 residues. In germline, CDR1 is LNHDA, CDR2 SQIVND (reference sequence). With 4 bases removed from V and 6 bases from J, the gap between germline ends came to 13 bases. This chain's CDR3 is CASSTQGSGQPQHF. DNA for the CDR3: TGTGCCAGTAGTACGCAGGGGTCGGGTCAGCCCCAGCATTTT.

The chain uses TRBV12-3 or TRBV12-4 and TRBJ1-1; D ambiguous. V was clipped by 4 bases and J by 4 bases, with 7 bases between them. The CDR3 consists of 12 residues. CDR3 DNA sequence: TGTGCCAGCAGTTCCAGTATCACTGAAGCTTTCTTT. It codes for CASSSSITEAFF.

The genes are TRBV2 and TRBJ2-5, with TRBD2 matching over 8 bases. Unmatched junction bases numbered 14, after V lost 7 bases and J lost 7 bases. CDR3 length: 15 amino acids. Germline V gives CDR1 SNHLY, CDR2 FYNNEI. CDR3: CASTEAGAPAGTQYF. The DNA for the CDR3 is TGTGCCAGCACCGAAGCGGGGGCCCCGGCCGGGACCCAGTACTTC.

This chain joins TRBV2 and TRBJ1-1; the D gene is possibly TRBD1 (6 bases). From germline, CDR1 is SNHLY and CDR2 FYNNEI. Trimming took 4 bases from V and 0 from J, leaving 12 bases between them. This CDR3 comprises 15 residues. The CDR3 DNA is TGTGCCAGCAGTGGGCGGACAGTGATGAACACTGAAGCTTTCTTT. Protein product: CASSGRTVMNTEAFF.

This chain connects TRBV27 to TRBJ1-6; D might be TRBD1 (5 bases). The ends were cut back, 5 bases at V and 8 bases at J, with 10 bases in the middle. The germline CDR1 and CDR2 sequences are MNHEY and SMNVEV (reference sequence). This CDR3 has 13 amino acids. CDR3 in amino acids: CASSAREYSPLHF. Written as DNA, the CDR3 is TGTGCCAGCAGTGCCAGGGAATATTCACCCCTCCACTTT.

V usage is TRBV15 and J usage is TRBJ1-5, with D perhaps TRBD1 (5 bases). V was clipped by 1 base and J by 0 bases, with 10 bases between them. Germline values: CDR1 LNHNV, CDR2 YYDKDF (reference sequence). The CDR3 extends over 16 amino acids. The chain's CDR3 is CATSRVSGPSNQPQHF. Written as DNA, the CDR3 is TGTGCCACCAGCAGAGTGTCAGGGCCTAGCAATCAGCCCCAGCATTTT.

The gene calls are TRBV6-5 and TRBJ1-1, with D unclear. CDR3 length: 14 amino acids. Germline loops: CDR1 MNHEY, CDR2 SVGAGI. V was cut by 0 bases and J by 1 base, with 6 bases left in between. The CDR3 DNA reads TGTGCCAGCAGTTACTCCGAGGGGAACACTGAAGCTTTCTTT. Protein sequence: CASSYSEGNTEAFF.

The chain couples TRBV7-2 to TRBJ1-5, with D possibly matching TRBD1 (6 bases). This CDR3 has 13 amino acids. The V end lost 9 bases, the J end lost 9 bases, and 18 bases lay between the germline ends. Germline V gene sequence: CDR1 SGHTA, CDR2 FQGNSA. CDR3 sequence: CASSGGREGPQHF. DNA for the CDR3: TGTGCCAGTTCCGGGGGGCGGGAGGGGCCCCAGCATTTT.

V gene TRBV11-2 combines with J gene TRBJ1-2; 9 nucleotides agree with TRBD1. Germline-derived CDR1 and CDR2 are SGHAT and FQNNGV. This CDR3 is built from 14 residues. After removal of 10 bases from V and 0 bases from J, the junction contained 6 bases not matched to a gene. CDR3 in amino acids: CAIEQGAANYGYTF. CDR3 nucleotides: TGTGCCATCGAACAGGGGGCGGCTAACTATGGCTACACCTTC.

This clone was detected once. The chain employs TRBV5-6 and TRBJ1-5; tentative D call: TRBD1 (5 bases). This CDR3 is built from 14 residues. The germline gives CDR1 SGHDT, CDR2 YYEEEE. Trimming removed 1 base at V and 5 bases at J, with 10 bases between. Here the CDR3 reads CASSLRRGDQPQHF. The CDR3 DNA is TGTGCCAGCAGCTTGAGGAGGGGCGATCAGCCCCAGCATTTT.

The rearrangement links TRBV5-6 to TRBJ2-1; 9 bases line up with TRBD2. The germline CDR1 and CDR2 sequences are SGHDT and YYEEEE. This CDR3 comprises 16 residues. Unmatched junction bases numbered 13, after V lost 4 bases and J lost 8 bases. DNA for the CDR3: TGTGCCAGCAGCGCGGTTCCTAGCGGGGTATACGATGAGCAGTTCTTC. The encoded protein is CASSAVPSGVYDEQFF.

CDR3: CASSIEGAEQFF. For the CDR3, the DNA is TGTGCCAGTAGTATAGAGGGAGCTGAGCAGTTCTTC. This chain links TRBV19 with TRBJ2-1; possible D gene TRBD2, 5 bases. Trimming took 0 bases from V and 9 from J, leaving 6 bases between them. Germline lookup yields CDR1 LNHDA and CDR2 SQIVND (reference sequence). The CDR3 runs 12 residues.

This clone was observed many times. Distinct nucleotide sequences in the sample also encode this CDR3. The chain has TRBV2 and TRBJ2-7, with D perhaps matching TRBD1 (5 bases). The CDR3 contains 12 residues. V lost 3 bases and J lost 5, with 8 bases in between. Germline V CDR1 and CDR2: SNHLY, FYNNEI. The chain's CDR3 is CASSETVHEQYF. The DNA of the CDR3 is TGTGCCAGCAGTGAGACAGTCCACGAGCAGTACTTC. Looking up the rest from reference TRBV2 and TRBJ2-7 gives the full variable domain: EPEVTQTPSHQVTQMGQEVILRCVPISNHLYFYWYRQILGQKVEFLVSFYNNEISEKSEIFDDQFSVERPDGSNFTLKIRSTKLEDSAMYFCASSETVHEQYFGPGTRLTVT.

This chain uses TRBV9 with TRBJ1-1; 11 positions agree with TRBD1. V shed 0 bases and J 3 bases; nucleotides not matched to a gene: 10. This CDR3 contains 18 residues. The V gene's germline CDR1 is SGDLS and CDR2 YYNGEE. CDR3 amino acids: CASSVAPGQGGEDTEAFF. The CDR3 DNA reads as TGTGCCAGCAGCGTAGCCCCGGGACAGGGGGGTGAGGACACTGAAGCTTTCTTT.

This chain joins TRBV7-2 and TRBJ2-5, with D unclear. The germline V gene encodes CDR1 SGHTA and CDR2 FQGNSA. The V end lost 1 base, the J end lost 4 bases, and 7 bases lay between the germline ends. CDR3 length equals 13 residues. In nucleotides, the CDR3 is TGTGCCAGCAGCTTAGTCAGTGCAGAGACCCAGTACTTC. This translates into CASSLVSAETQYF.

This clone appeared a few times. The chain links TRBV9 to TRBJ2-5, with 7 bases identical to TRBD1. The V gene's germline CDR1 is SGDLS and CDR2 YYNGEE. The CDR3 spans 15 residues. V lost 0 bases, J lost 6 bases, and 8 bases stayed unmatched. The CDR3: CASSVGGGAEKTQYF. In nucleotides, the CDR3 is TGTGCCAGCAGCGTAGGAGGGGGCGCGGAAAAGACCCAGTACTTC.

The V call is TRBV10-3, the J call TRBJ2-5, with D hard to call. From germline, CDR1 is ENHRY and CDR2 SYGVKD. This CDR3 is built from 14 residues. The germline V and J ends were trimmed by 3 bases and 5 bases, with 13 bases remaining between them. CDR3 region: CAISESVSLETQYF. The CDR3 DNA reads TGTGCCATCAGTGAATCTGTCAGTTTGGAGACCCAGTACTTC.

V usage is TRBV27 and J usage is TRBJ1-1, with 9 positions matching TRBD1. CDR3 length: 14 amino acids. Germline-derived CDR1 and CDR2 are MNHEY and SMNVEV (reference sequence). V lost 4 bases and J lost 5; bases outside the gene matches: 5. CDR3 residues: CASSSGQGQTEAFF. The CDR3 nucleotides are TGTGCCAGCAGTTCGGGACAGGGCCAGACTGAAGCTTTCTTT.

This chain joins TRBV5-1 and TRBJ1-1, with D possibly being TRBD1 (5 bases). Germline V CDR1 and CDR2: SGHRS, YFSETQ. The CDR3 totals 14 residues. The germline V and J ends were trimmed by 4 bases and 3 bases, with 13 bases remaining between them. CDR3 region: CASSMPGVDTEAFF. In DNA form, the CDR3 reads TGCGCCAGCAGCATGCCGGGGGTCGACACTGAAGCTTTCTTT.

The CDR3 nucleotides are TGTGCCAGCAGGTCTTCTGGAAACACCATATATTTT. Translated, it gives CASRSSGNTIYF. V gene TRBV6-5 combines with J gene TRBJ1-3; D is uncertain. The V end lost 6 bases, the J end lost 1 base, and 4 bases lay between the germline ends. This CDR3 region has 12 residues. The germline V gene encodes CDR1 MNHEY and CDR2 SVGAGI.

The J gene is TRBJ1-1, the V gene TRBV11-2; TRBD1 might be the D (6 bases). The ends were cut back, 5 bases at V and 3 bases at J, with 22 bases in the middle. The V gene's germline CDR1 is SGHAT and CDR2 FQNNGV. The CDR3 is made up of 17 amino acids. The CDR3 region is CASSPGRGRKGDTEAFF. The CDR3 nucleotides read TGTGCCAGCAGCCCTGGGCGGGGGCGCAAAGGGGACACTGAAGCTTTCTTT.

This clone was seen only a few times. The chain joins TRBV10-3 to TRBJ1-2, with D perhaps matching TRBD1 (6 bases). The V and J ends lost 4 bases and 5 bases respectively, with 14 bases between them. The CDR3 extends over 14 amino acids. CDR1 ENHRY and CDR2 SYGVKD come from the germline V gene. In DNA form, the CDR3 reads TGTGCCATCAGTGGCAGGGGTATCGGGTATGGCTACACCTTC. It yields the protein CAISGRGIGYGYTF.

This clone was observed a handful of times. J is TRBJ1-2 and V is TRBV5-1; D is ambiguous. The CDR3 contains 15 residues. Trimming stripped 4 bases from V and 6 bases from J, with 19 bases between. CDR1 SGHRS and CDR2 YFSETQ come from the germline V gene. The CDR3 region is CASSPTRTTMDGYTF. The CDR3 DNA reads as TGCGCCAGCAGCCCTACACGGACGACTATGGATGGCTACACCTTC.

The chain uses TRBV9 and TRBJ2-3, with 7 bases that match TRBD1. Germline CDR1 is SGDLS and CDR2 is YYNGEE. This CDR3 is 15 amino acids long. V shed 4 bases, J shed 3 bases, and the junction held 8 bases outside the gene matches. CDR3 sequence reads: CASSTRQGGTDTQYF. CDR3 bases: TGTGCCAGCAGCACCCGACAGGGTGGAACAGATACGCAGTATTTT.